The T cell receptor (beta chain) described here comes from a study of T cell changes during pregnancy in multiple sclerosis. The CDR3 loop spans 13 amino acids. V lost 2 bases to trimming and J lost 2 bases, with 4 bases between them. Germline assignment: CDR1 KGHSH and CDR2 LQKENI. Repertoires were generated with immunoSEQ multiplex PCR, while TCRdb's copy carries only in-frame clones and drops some. The data contain about 41,000 clones, roughly nine tenths of them singletons. This clonotype was obtained from a female donor with multiple sclerosis, enrolled in a pregnancy study. The V and J genes are TRBV18 and TRBJ1-3, with unresolved D. The sample consisted of CD4+ T cells from peripheral blood mononuclear cells, taken in the first trimester of pregnancy. CDR3 sequence (DNA): TGTGCCAGCTCACCAGGGCCTGGAAACACCATATATTTT. Translated, it gives CASSPGPGNTIYF.